Listed here are 10 T cell receptor beta chains from one sample, sequenced in a study of patients and donors after allogeneic stem cell transplantation. TCRdb called the RT-PCR reads again in MiXCR, with one record for every CDR3 protein. Of around 82,000 distinct CDR3 sequences listed, 4.5% to 5% were seen once; the top ten hold 2.6%. Material: blood, either unsorted or a sorted T cell fraction (not recorded which). The receptors stem from a human donor who was either an allogeneic HSCT recipient or a stem cell or donor lymphocyte infusion donor (not recorded which). It is not recorded whose cells these are; they may come from a transplant donor.

This clonotype was counted many times. The gene calls are TRBV6-1 and TRBJ1-2; unclear D gene. CDR1 is MNHNS, CDR2 SASEGT, per germline. The CDR3 contains 10 residues. Trimming cost V 3 bases and J 6 bases, with 2 bases left between them. The DNA of the CDR3 is TGTGCCAGCAGTGATAATGGCTACACCTTC. Its translation: CASSDNGYTF.

In this sample, this clonotype turned up many times. The genes are TRBV6-4 and TRBJ2-5; 8 nucleotides match TRBD2. The germline gives CDR1 MRHNA, CDR2 SNTAGT. The CDR3 extends over 19 amino acids. Trimming took 2 bases from V and 6 from J; bases not matched to a gene: 20. For the CDR3, the DNA is TGTGCCAGCAGTGACCCCCTGGCGCCCGAGCGGGAGCAGATTAAGACCCAGTACTTC. Residues: CASSDPLAPEREQIKTQYF.

This clonotype was seen a few times. This rearrangement joins TRBV5-4 to TRBJ2-3, with 8 bases matching TRBD2. The CDR3 has 16 residues. With 1 base clipped from V and 6 bases from J, the junction kept 10 bases outside the gene matches. Germline V gene data show CDR1 as SGHNT and CDR2 as YYREEE (reference sequence). The CDR3 is CASSLKLSGSLDTQYF. The CDR3 DNA reads TGTGCCAGCAGCTTGAAGCTGAGCGGGAGTCTCGATACGCAGTATTTT.

This clonotype was counted ten times or more. V and J are TRBV6-5 and TRBJ2-7; TRBD1 or TRBD2 may be the D gene (5 bases each). Germline lookup yields CDR1 MNHEY and CDR2 SVGAGI. V dropped 2 bases and J dropped 2 bases, with 16 bases sitting between them. This CDR3 comprises 16 residues. CDR3 region: CASSYTGADFTYEQYF. DNA for the CDR3: TGTGCCAGCAGTTACACCGGGGCAGACTTCACCTACGAGCAGTACTTC.

The chain uses TRBV20-1 and TRBJ1-4; D possibly corresponds to TRBD1 (6 bases). Looked up from germline, CDR1 is DFQATT and CDR2 is SNEGSKA (reference sequence). CDR3 length: 15 amino acids. Deletions cut 1 base from V and 10 bases from J, with 19 bases between. The CDR3, as DNA: TGCAGTGCTAGAGGCCTCAGAGGCAGGGGAGCAAAACTGTTTTTT. Its translation is CSARGLRGRGAKLFF.

In this sample, this clonotype turned up many times. V gene TRBV9 combines with J gene TRBJ1-2; D is perhaps TRBD1 (5 bases). Deletions cut 5 bases from V and 7 bases from J, with 21 bases between. The germline gives CDR1 SGDLS, CDR2 YYNGEE. The CDR3 loop spans 15 amino acids. CDR3 DNA sequence: TGTGCCAGCAGAGGGGAGGTCCCAGGGATCTCTGGCTACACCTTC. Translated, it gives CASRGEVPGISGYTF. The variable domain in full, with the rest retrieved from reference TRBV9 and TRBJ1-2, is DSGVTQTPKHLITATGQRVTLRCSPRSGDLSVYWYQQSLDQGLQFLIQYYNGEERAKGNILERFSAQQFPDLHSELNLSSLELGDSALYFCASRGEVPGISGYTFGSGTRLTVV.

There are many counts of this clonotype. The chain recombines TRBV4-2 with TRBJ1-2; possibly TRBD1 for D (6 bases). In germline, CDR1 is LGHNA, CDR2 YNFKEQ. V shed 7 bases and J shed 2 bases, with 14 bases lying between them. The CDR3 length is 14 residues. The CDR3 loop is CASNKGGGNYGYTF. The CDR3 DNA sequence: TGTGCCAGCAACAAGGGGGGGGGGAACTATGGCTACACCTTC.

This clonotype occurred a few times. For the CDR3, the DNA is TGCAGTGCTAACCCTGGGACTGAAGCTTTCTTT. Translating gives CSANPGTEAFF. The chain employs TRBV20-1 and TRBJ1-1; D is unclear. Germline CDR1 is DFQATT and CDR2 is SNEGSKA (reference sequence). The CDR3 runs to 11 residues. Trimming removed 4 bases from V and 5 bases from J, with 8 bases in between.

This clonotype has only a few counts. CDR3 sequence (DNA): TGTGCCAGCAGAGATTACGGGACACCTGGAAACACCATATATTTT. Translation: CASRDYGTPGNTIYF. The chain links TRBV2 to TRBJ1-3, with D perhaps matching TRBD1 (6 bases). V lost 6 bases, J lost 2 bases, and 14 bases lay in between. The CDR3 covers 15 residues. Germline assignment: CDR1 SNHLY and CDR2 FYNNEI. Full variable domain (remainder filled in from reference TRBV2 and TRBJ1-3): EPEVTQTPSHQVTQMGQEVILRCVPISNHLYFYWYRQILGQKVEFLVSFYNNEISEKSEIFDDQFSVERPDGSNFTLKIRSTKLEDSAMYFCASRDYGTPGNTIYFGEGSWLTVV.

This sequence joins TRBV1 and TRBJ2-7; no DNA check was done on the table's D call, TRBD2. TRBV1 is reported as a pseudogene. The CDR3 totals 14 residues. The DNA of the CDR3 is TGCACCAGCAGCCGACGCGGGATTTTCTACGAGCAGTACTTC. Translating it yields CTSSRRGIFYEQYF.